This T cell receptor beta chain was identified in a study of cytomegalovirus exposure and HLA in healthy donors. The table came from immunoSEQ multiplex PCR; TCRdb's copy has only in-frame clones and leaves some out. The repertoire holds approximately 270,000 clones, with around 87% as singletons. Germline V gene data show CDR1 as MRHNA and CDR2 as SNTAGT. The junction had 6 bases not matched to a gene; V was cut back by 3 bases and J by 3 bases. CDR3 length equals 15 residues. This TCR was sampled from a woman aged 18-30 years in good health and CMV-seronegative. The sequenced sample consisted of PBMCs. The chain has TRBV6-4 and TRBJ2-3, with 7 bases that match TRBD2. The CDR3 is CASSEGGLGTDTQYF. The CDR3 DNA reads as TGTGCCAGCAGTGAGGGTGGACTAGGTACAGATACGCAGTATTTT.